This TCR beta chain was profiled in a study of T cells after yellow fever vaccination. Study findings and constraints: The secondary response peaked faster, at day 5 versus 15, but was weaker.

This clonotype was counted between two and nine times. The target antigen is unknown. The germline V gene encodes CDR1 SQVTM and CDR2 ANQGSEA. The CDR3 extends over 15 amino acids. V lost 2 bases and J 1 base, leaving 12 bases between the germline ends. Generation of TCR cDNA used 5'RACE template switching (which added a universal primer site and UMIs). TCRdb reprocessed the 5' RACE reads via MiXCR and lists one record per CDR3 protein. The profile shows some 560,000 distinct CDR3 sequences, 17% of them singletons. The rearrangement links TRBV29-1 to TRBJ2-4; a weak D match, TRBD2 (7 bases). Sequenced material: PBMCs, taken about 5 days after the first yellow fever vaccination. This sequence was found in a man aged 18 to 30 who received the YFV17D yellow fever vaccine. CDR3 nucleotides: TGCAGCGTTGAAACCGGGGGGCGGGCCAAAAACATTCAGTACTTC. It translates to CSVETGGRAKNIQYF.